Described below is a single T cell receptor beta chain sequence and its context. A COVID-19 case had been met by exposed participants during the 2 weeks before study entry. The data belong to a study of blood T cell repertoires in COVID-19. Study-level information: Collection of acute and convalescent COVID-19 samples took place in the United States, Italy and Spain.

The data were produced by immunoSEQ multiplex PCR, yet TCRdb's version contains in-frame clones alone and is incomplete. The data hold roughly 250,000 clones, with 85% to 90% observed a single time. The ends lost 6 bases at V and 1 base at J; junction bases unmatched: 4. Germline assignment: CDR1 MNHEY and CDR2 SVGAGI. CDR3 length: 14 amino acids. The receptor comes from a man aged 50 or older who had been exposed to COVID-19. Specimen: PBMCs or T cells enriched from blood (not recorded which). The rearrangement joins TRBV6-5 to TRBJ1-1; 8 nucleotides align to TRBD1. Here the CDR3 reads CASRRTGSNTEAFF. The DNA for the CDR3 is TGTGCCAGCAGGCGGACAGGGTCGAACACTGAAGCTTTCTTT.